The 13 T cell receptor beta chains below come from one sample, sequenced in a study of OX40 agonist ivuxolimab in advanced cancers. This table comes from immunoSEQ multiplex PCR, and its TCRdb copy is limited to in-frame clones, with some not included. The table has about 64,000 clones, approximately 85% seen once. The starting material was CD4+ or CD8+ T cells sorted from blood, obtained in a trial of the OX40 agonist ivuxolimab. These receptor sequences come from an adult with an advanced solid tumor such as melanoma, head and neck, liver or kidney cancer.

For this clone: Germline is not matched at one junction end, which may reflect a read error. The V call is TRBV11-1, the J call TRBJ2-1; no clear D gene. CDR1 is SGHAT and CDR2 is FQDESV in the germline V gene (reference sequence). CDR3 size: 13 residues. The CDR3 coding sequence is TGTGCCAGCAGCTTTGAATCGTACAATGAGGAGTTCTTC. This sequence encodes CASSFESYNEEFF.

The rearrangement joins TRBV5-1 to TRBJ1-2; possibly TRBD1 for D (6 bases). This CDR3 is 18 amino acids long. The germline V gene encodes CDR1 SGHRS and CDR2 YFSETQ. The ends were cut back, 0 bases at V and 4 bases at J, with 22 bases in the middle. CDR3 in amino acids: CASSLDSGTMGVVYGYTF. The CDR3 nucleotides read TGCGCCAGCAGCTTGGACTCAGGGACAATGGGGGTCGTCTATGGCTACACCTTC.

This sequence joins TRBV9 and TRBJ1-4, with D unclear. The V end lost 4 bases, the J end lost 0 bases, and 16 bases lay between the germline ends. The CDR3 extends over 17 amino acids. Germline values: CDR1 SGDLS, CDR2 YYNGEE. The DNA for the CDR3 is TGTGCCAGCAGCCCAGTGCGTCAGCCTGCAACTAATGAAAAACTGTTTTTT. The encoded protein is CASSPVRQPATNEKLFF.

Only a few counts were recorded for this clone. The sample contains more than one DNA sequence encoding this CDR3. The chain combines TRBV5-6 with TRBJ2-5; D unclear. V shed 4 bases and J shed 5 bases, with 12 bases lying between them. The CDR3 is 13 residues long. Germline V gene sequence: CDR1 SGHDT, CDR2 YYEEEE. DNA of the CDR3: TGTGCCAGCAGCCTGGGTCTGGGGGAGACCCAGTACTTC. This codes for CASSLGLGETQYF. The full variable domain, rest sourced from reference TRBV5-6 and TRBJ2-5, is DAGVTQSPTHLIKTRGQQVTLRCSPKSGHDTVSWYQQALGQGPQFIFQYYEEEERQRGNFPDRFSGHQFPNYSSELNVNALLLGDSALYLCASSLGLGETQYFGPGTRLLVL.

V and J are TRBV5-8 and TRBJ2-7, with a tentative D call TRBD2 (5 bases). The CDR3 contains 12 residues. Trimming pared 4 bases from V and 2 bases from J, leaving 7 bases between. Germline V gene sequence: CDR1 SGHTS, CDR2 YDEGEE. This CDR3 is CASSPRAYEQYF. CDR3 nucleotide sequence: TGTGCCAGCAGCCCGAGGGCCTACGAGCAGTACTTC. The full variable domain, completed using reference TRBV5-8 and TRBJ2-7, is EAGVTQSPTHLIKTRGQQATLRCSPISGHTSVYWYQQALGLGLQFLLWYDEGEERNRGNFPPRFSGRQFPNYSSELNVNALELEDSALYLCASSPRAYEQYFGPGTRLTVT.

The V and J genes are TRBV6-5 and TRBJ2-7; no definite D call. This CDR3 has 13 amino acids. The ends were cut back, 2 bases at V and 2 bases at J, with 7 bases in the middle. From germline, CDR1 is MNHEY and CDR2 SVGAGI. CDR3 nucleotide sequence: TGTGCCAGCAGTTACGGGGTTACCTACGAGCAGTACTTC. Translating it yields CASSYGVTYEQYF.

The genes are TRBV10-3 and TRBJ2-5; D is uncertain. The CDR3 is 12 residues long. Germline loops: CDR1 ENHRY, CDR2 SYGVKD. V was shortened by 2 bases and J by 5 bases, with 6 bases between the two germline ends. DNA for the CDR3: TGTGCCATCAGTGAGGGTGCGGAGACCCAGTACTTC. It yields the protein CAISEGAETQYF.

The chain recombines TRBV19 with TRBJ2-2, with D possibly being TRBD1 (6 bases). Per the germline V gene, CDR1 is LNHDA and CDR2 is SQIVND (reference sequence). V dropped 4 bases and J dropped 3 bases, with 9 bases sitting between them. The CDR3 sequence is 14 residues long. The CDR3 is CASSRGRDTGELFF. Written as DNA, the CDR3 is TGTGCCAGTAGTAGGGGGCGCGACACCGGGGAGCTGTTTTTT.

This chain uses TRBV29-1 with TRBJ2-1; D uncertain. Trimming cost V 3 bases and J 0 bases, with 12 bases left between them. The CDR3 consists of 15 residues. Germline lookup yields CDR1 SQVTM and CDR2 ANQGSEA. CDR3 protein: CSVDLQLFSYNEQFF. CDR3 in DNA: TGCAGCGTTGACCTGCAGCTATTCTCCTACAATGAGCAGTTCTTC.

V and J are TRBV18 and TRBJ2-5; possibly TRBD2 for D (5 bases). The CDR3 spans 15 residues. Trimming removed 4 bases from V and 5 bases from J, with 17 bases in between. The germline CDR1 and CDR2 sequences are KGHSH and LQKENI. This CDR3 is CASSRGIAGEETQYF. Written as DNA, the CDR3 is TGTGCCAGCTCACGAGGTATTGCGGGCGAGGAGACCCAGTACTTC.

The chain couples TRBV5-3 to TRBJ2-1, with a weak D call TRBD1 (6 bases). TRBV5-3 is an ORF, and what it does is uncertain. Trimming took off 1 base at V and 8 bases at J, with 10 bases between the two ends. This CDR3 spans 13 amino acids. The CDR3 nucleotides read TGTGCCAGAAGCTTGCGCAGGGGCGATGAGCAGTTCTTC. Protein: CARSLRRGDEQFF.

This clone was observed a single time. The chain links TRBV9 to TRBJ2-1; 9 nucleotides match TRBD2. The CDR3 has 14 amino acids. The ends lost 4 bases at V and 4 bases at J; junction bases unmatched: 3. Germline V lookup: CDR1 SGDLS, CDR2 YYNGEE. The CDR3 loop reads CASSSTSGYNEQFF. In DNA form, the CDR3 reads TGTGCCAGCAGCAGCACTAGCGGGTACAATGAGCAGTTCTTC.

The chain carries TRBV10-3 and TRBJ2-3; D possibly corresponds to TRBD1 (5 bases). V was pared by 4 bases and J by 2 bases, with 10 bases between. CDR1 is ENHRY, CDR2 SYGVKD, per germline. The length of the CDR3 is 14 residues. The CDR3 is CAISAQAYTDTQYF. DNA for the CDR3: TGTGCCATCAGTGCACAGGCCTACACAGATACGCAGTATTTT.